This TCR beta chain derives from a study of a mutant IDH1 vaccine in newly diagnosed glioma. Libraries were prepared by immunoSEQ multiplex PCR; TCRdb keeps only in-frame clonotypes and omits some of them. The sample gives tens of thousands of clones, 76% of which show up once; more than 10% is in the top ten. Study-wide results and caveats: Changes in top peripheral clonotypes did not appear linked to pseudoprogression.

Time point described: week 35, safety follow-up. Mutant IDH1 20-mer peptide, at 300 ug, made up each vaccine dose, with topical imiquimod. The study gave patients eight vaccinations in weeks 1, 3, 5, 7, 11, 15, 19, 23. Of note for this clone: The antigen remains undetermined.

The CDR3 is made up of 15 amino acids. The germline V gene has CDR1 SGHRS and CDR2 YFSETQ. The germline V and J ends were trimmed by 2 bases and 0 bases, with 10 bases remaining between them. Sequences were derived from PBMCs, sampled from a glioma patient whose treatment included an IDH1 peptide vaccine. The clonotype was recovered from a man aged 40-49 years with glioma. V is TRBV5-1 and J is TRBJ2-3, with D possibly matching TRBD2 (6 bases). The CDR3 DNA sequence: TGCGCCAGCAGCTTCGGCGCGGGGAGCACAGATACGCAGTATTTT. Protein sequence: CASSFGAGSTDTQYF. Full variable domain (remainder filled in from reference TRBV5-1 and TRBJ2-3): KAGVTQTPRYLIKTRGQQVTLSCSPISGHRSVSWYQQTPGQGLQFLFEYFSETQRNKGNFPGRFSGRQFSNSRSEMNVSTLELGDSALYLCASSFGAGSTDTQYFGPGTRLTVL.